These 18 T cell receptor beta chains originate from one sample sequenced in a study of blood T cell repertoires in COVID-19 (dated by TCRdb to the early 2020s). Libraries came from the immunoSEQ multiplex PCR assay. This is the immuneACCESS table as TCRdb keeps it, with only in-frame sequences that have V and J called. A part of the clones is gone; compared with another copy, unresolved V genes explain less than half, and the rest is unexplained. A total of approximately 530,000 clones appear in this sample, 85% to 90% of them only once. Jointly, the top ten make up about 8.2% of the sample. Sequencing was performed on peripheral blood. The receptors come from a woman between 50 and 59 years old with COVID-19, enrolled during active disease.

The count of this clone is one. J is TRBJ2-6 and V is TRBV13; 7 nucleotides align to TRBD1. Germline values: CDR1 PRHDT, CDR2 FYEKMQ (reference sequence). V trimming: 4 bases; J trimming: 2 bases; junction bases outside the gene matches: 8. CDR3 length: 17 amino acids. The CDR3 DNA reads TGTGCCAGCAGCTCTCGACAGGGCCTTGCTGGGGCCAACGTCCTGACTTTC. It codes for CASSSRQGLAGANVLTF.

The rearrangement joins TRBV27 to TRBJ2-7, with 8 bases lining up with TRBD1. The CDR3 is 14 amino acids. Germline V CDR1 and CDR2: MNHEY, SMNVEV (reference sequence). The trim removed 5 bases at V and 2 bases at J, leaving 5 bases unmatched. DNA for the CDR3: TGTGCCAGCAGTCTCTCGACAGGGGCCTACGAGCAGTACTTC. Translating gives CASSLSTGAYEQYF.

CDR3 in DNA: TGCGCCAGCGGAGATAGCAATCAGCCCCAGCATTTT. Protein sequence: CASGDSNQPQHF. The J gene is TRBJ1-5, the V gene TRBV10-1; D uncertain. The CDR3 contains 12 residues. Germline CDR1 reads WNHNN; CDR2 reads SYGVQD (reference sequence). Trimming took off 8 bases at V and 0 bases at J, with 5 bases between the two ends.

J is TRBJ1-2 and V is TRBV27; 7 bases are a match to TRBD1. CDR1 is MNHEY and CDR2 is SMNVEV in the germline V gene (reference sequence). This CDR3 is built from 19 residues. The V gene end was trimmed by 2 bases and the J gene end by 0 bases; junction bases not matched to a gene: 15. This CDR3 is CASSLQGGDGRGANYGYTF. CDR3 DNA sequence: TGTGCCAGCAGTTTACAGGGGGGAGATGGAAGGGGAGCTAACTATGGCTACACCTTC.

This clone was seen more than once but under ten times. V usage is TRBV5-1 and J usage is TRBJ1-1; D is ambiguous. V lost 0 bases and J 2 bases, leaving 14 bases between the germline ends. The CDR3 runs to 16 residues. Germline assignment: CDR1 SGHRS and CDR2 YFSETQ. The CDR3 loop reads CASSLVVSQVNTEAFF. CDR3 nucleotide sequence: TGCGCCAGCAGCTTGGTAGTGTCGCAGGTTAACACTGAAGCTTTCTTT.

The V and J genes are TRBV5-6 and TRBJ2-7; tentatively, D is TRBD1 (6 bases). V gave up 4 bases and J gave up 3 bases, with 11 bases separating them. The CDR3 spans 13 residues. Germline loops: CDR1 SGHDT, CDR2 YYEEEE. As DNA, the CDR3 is TGTGCCAGCAGCAACAGGGTCAGCTACGAGCAGTACTTC. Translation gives CASSNRVSYEQYF. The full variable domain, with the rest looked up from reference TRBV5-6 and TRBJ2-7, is DAGVTQSPTHLIKTRGQQVTLRCSPKSGHDTVSWYQQALGQGPQFIFQYYEEEERQRGNFPDRFSGHQFPNYSSELNVNALLLGDSALYLCASSNRVSYEQYFGPGTRLTVT.

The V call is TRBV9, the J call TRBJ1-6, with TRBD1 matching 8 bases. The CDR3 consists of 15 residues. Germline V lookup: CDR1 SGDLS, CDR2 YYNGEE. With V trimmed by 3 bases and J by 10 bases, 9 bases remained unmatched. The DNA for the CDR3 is TGTGCCAGCAGCGGAGTGGACAGGGAAGGGTCACCCCTCCACTTT. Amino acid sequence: CASSGVDREGSPLHF.

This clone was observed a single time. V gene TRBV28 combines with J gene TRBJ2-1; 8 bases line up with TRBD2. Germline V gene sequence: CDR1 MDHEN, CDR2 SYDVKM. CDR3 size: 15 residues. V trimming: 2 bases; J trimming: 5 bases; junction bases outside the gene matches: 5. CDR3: CASSLGAGGNNEQFF. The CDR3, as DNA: TGTGCCAGCAGTTTAGGGGCGGGGGGTAACAATGAGCAGTTCTTC.

The CDR3 region has the DNA TGTGCCAGCAGTTTATTATTCCCTCAGCAGGATTCCGAGCAGTACTTC. Its protein is CASSLLFPQQDSEQYF. The chain recombines TRBV28 with TRBJ2-7, with no clear D. V was shortened by 1 base and J by 6 bases, with 19 bases between the two germline ends. The germline CDR1 and CDR2 sequences are MDHEN and SYDVKM. The CDR3 totals 16 residues.

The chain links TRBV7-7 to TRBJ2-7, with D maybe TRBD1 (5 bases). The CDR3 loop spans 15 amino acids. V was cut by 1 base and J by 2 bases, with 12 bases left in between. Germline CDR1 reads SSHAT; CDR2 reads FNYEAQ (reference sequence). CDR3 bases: TGTGCCAGCAGCTTAGGGTCGACAGATACCTACGAGCAGTACTTC. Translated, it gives CASSLGSTDTYEQYF.

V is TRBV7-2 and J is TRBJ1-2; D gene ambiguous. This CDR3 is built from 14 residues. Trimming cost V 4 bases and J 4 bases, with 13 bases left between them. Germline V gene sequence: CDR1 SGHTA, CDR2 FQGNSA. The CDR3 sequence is CASSSPPGLYGYTF. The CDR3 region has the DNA TGTGCCAGCAGCTCGCCCCCCGGACTCTATGGCTACACCTTC.

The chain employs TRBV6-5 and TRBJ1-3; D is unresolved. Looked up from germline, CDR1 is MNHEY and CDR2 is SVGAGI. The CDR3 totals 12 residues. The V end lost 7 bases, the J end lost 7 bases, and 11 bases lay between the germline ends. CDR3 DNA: TGTGCCAGCATCGACATGAGTAACACCATATATTTT. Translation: CASIDMSNTIYF.

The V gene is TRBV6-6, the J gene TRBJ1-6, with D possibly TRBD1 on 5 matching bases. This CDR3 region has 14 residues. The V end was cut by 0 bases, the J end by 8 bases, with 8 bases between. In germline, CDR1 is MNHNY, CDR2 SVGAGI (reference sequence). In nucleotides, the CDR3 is TGTGCCAGCAGTTACTCGCAAGGGGATTCACCCCTCCACTTT. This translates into CASSYSQGDSPLHF.

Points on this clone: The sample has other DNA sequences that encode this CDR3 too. CDR3 in amino acids: CASSIGTGGYEQYF. Here the CDR3 DNA reads TGTGCCAGTAGTATAGGGACAGGCGGCTACGAGCAGTACTTC. V and J are TRBV19 and TRBJ2-7; TRBD1 matches at 7 bases. Looked up from germline, CDR1 is LNHDA and CDR2 is SQIVND (reference sequence). This CDR3 region has 14 residues. J lost 3 bases, V lost 1 base, and 3 bases had no gene match.

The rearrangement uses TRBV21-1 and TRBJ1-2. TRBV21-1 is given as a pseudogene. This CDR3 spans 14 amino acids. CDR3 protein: CASSKRGTKEGYTF. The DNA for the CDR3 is TGTGCCAGCAGCAAACGTGGCACGAAGGAGGGCTACACCTTC.

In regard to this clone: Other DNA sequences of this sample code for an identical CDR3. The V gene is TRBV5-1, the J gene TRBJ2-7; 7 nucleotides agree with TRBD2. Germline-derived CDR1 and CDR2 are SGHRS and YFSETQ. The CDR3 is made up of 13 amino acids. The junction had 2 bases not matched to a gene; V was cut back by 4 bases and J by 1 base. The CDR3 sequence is CASSPGGSYEQYF. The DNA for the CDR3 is TGCGCCAGCAGCCCCGGGGGGTCCTACGAGCAGTACTTC.

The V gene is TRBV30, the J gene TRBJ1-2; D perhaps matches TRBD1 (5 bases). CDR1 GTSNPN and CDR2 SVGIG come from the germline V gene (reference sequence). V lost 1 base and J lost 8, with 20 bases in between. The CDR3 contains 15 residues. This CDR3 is CAWSDGAGLVWGYTF. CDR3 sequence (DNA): TGTGCCTGGAGTGATGGGGCAGGGTTGGTATGGGGCTACACCTTC.

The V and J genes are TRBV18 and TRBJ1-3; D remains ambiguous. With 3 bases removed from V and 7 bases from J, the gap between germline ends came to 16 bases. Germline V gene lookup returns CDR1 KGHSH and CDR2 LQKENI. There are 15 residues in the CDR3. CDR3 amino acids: CASSPNGEAGNTIYF. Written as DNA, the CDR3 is TGTGCCAGCTCACCTAACGGGGAGGCCGGGAACACCATATATTTT.